Listed below are T cell receptor beta chains from one sample, sequenced in a study of T cells in pancreatic ductal adenocarcinoma. Repertoires were generated with immunoSEQ multiplex PCR, while TCRdb's copy carries only in-frame clones and drops some. Here the sample spans 85,000 to 120,000 clones, roughly 96% being singletons. The sequenced sample consisted of PBMCs. The source is a human donor with pancreatic ductal adenocarcinoma. CDR3s include the opening cysteine and the closing phenylalanine or tryptophan. A D gene is named only where the DNA matches it firmly. Only some rows state a clone size, as once, few, many or a class for expanded clones.

j_call: TRBJ2-7; d_call: TRBD2; clone_size: once; v_call: TRBV7-9; cdr3_aa: CASSSLAGENEQYF; cdr3_nt: TGTGCCAGCAGCTCACTAGCGGGAGAAAACGAGCAGTACTTC
j_call: TRBJ2-4; d_call: TRBD1; clone_size: few; v_call: TRBV7-2; cdr3_aa: CASRGTVNKNIQYF; cdr3_nt: TGTGCCAGCAGGGGGACAGTCAACAAAAACATTCAGTACTTC
j_call: TRBJ2-1; d_call: TRBD1; clone_size: .; v_call: TRBV7-3; cdr3_aa: CASSLIGGQGESNEQFF; cdr3_nt: TGTGCCAGCAGCTTAATCGGGGGACAGGGAGAGAGCAATGAGCAGTTCTTC
j_call: TRBJ2-3; d_call: TRBD1; clone_size: .; v_call: TRBV13; cdr3_aa: CASSRQGWGTDTQYF; cdr3_nt: TGTGCCAGCAGCCGACAGGGGTGGGGCACAGATACGCAGTATTTT
j_call: TRBJ2-7; d_call: .; clone_size: .; v_call: TRBV9; cdr3_aa: CASSVAPGAYEQYF; cdr3_nt: TGTGCCAGCAGCGTAGCCCCCGGGGCCTACGAGCAGTACTTC
j_call: TRBJ2-7; d_call: .; clone_size: .; v_call: TRBV14; cdr3_aa: CASSLRDTVYEQYF; cdr3_nt: TGTGCCAGCAGCCTTCGGGACACTGTCTACGAGCAGTACTTC
j_call: TRBJ2-1; d_call: TRBD1; clone_size: .; v_call: TRBV5-1; cdr3_aa: CASSLGPGQGYNEQFF; cdr3_nt: TGCGCCAGCAGCCTGGGGCCGGGACAGGGATACAATGAGCAGTTCTTC
j_call: TRBJ1-2; d_call: TRBD1; clone_size: .; v_call: TRBV10-3; cdr3_aa: CAISEGTDYGYTF; cdr3_nt: TGTGCCATCAGTGAAGGGACAGACTATGGCTACACCTTC
j_call: TRBJ2-1; d_call: .; clone_size: .; v_call: TRBV10-1; cdr3_aa: CASSVTGTREQFF; cdr3_nt: TGCGCCAGCAGTGTAACAGGGACGCGGGAGCAGTTCTTC
j_call: TRBJ2-1; d_call: TRBD2; clone_size: .; v_call: TRBV11-2; cdr3_aa: CASSSLAGPYNEQFF; cdr3_nt: TGTGCCAGCAGCTCTCTAGCGGGGCCCTACAATGAGCAGTTCTTC
j_call: TRBJ2-7; d_call: TRBD1; clone_size: .; v_call: TRBV5-5; cdr3_aa: CASSYIQGPTYEQYF; cdr3_nt: TGTGCCAGCAGCTACATACAGGGGCCCACCTACGAGCAGTACTTC
j_call: TRBJ2-6; d_call: .; clone_size: .; v_call: TRBV9; cdr3_aa: CASSAMLGSGANVLTF; cdr3_nt: TGTGCCAGCAGCGCCATGCTAGGCTCTGGGGCCAACGTCCTGACTTTC
j_call: TRBJ1-3; d_call: TRBD1; clone_size: .; v_call: TRBV28; cdr3_aa: CASSRDSLTGNTIYF; cdr3_nt: TGTGCCAGCAGCCGGGACAGTCTAACTGGAAACACCATATATTTT